Here is one T cell receptor (beta chain) with its context. The antigen is not known. These data originate in a study of tumor-infiltrating lymphocytes in primary liver carcinoma. Regarding the study as a whole: Samples were bulk unsorted, so CD4+ and CD8+ repertoires were not compared.

A constant-region primer served to make TCR beta cDNA from about 500 ng total RNA. Libraries for TCR beta were built through three nested multiplex PCR rounds, which together made up a slightly modified ARM-PCR procedure. The first two PCR rounds used TRBV1-TRBV30 primers with a Cbeta primer, roughly 10 cycles each. One entry per CDR3 protein, called by TCRdb with MiXCR from the multiplex PCR reads. The top ten hold 7% to 8.5% of the sample, which has 190,000 or so distinct CDR3 sequences, approximately 65% seen once. They got blood RNA out of unsorted whole blood and also pulled out germline DNA. Donors were untreated and chronically infected with HBV. Trimming shortened V by 0 bases and J by 7 bases, and 10 bases separated the two germline ends. The CDR3 is made up of 13 amino acids. The V gene's germline CDR1 is GTSNPN and CDR2 SVGIG (reference sequence).

The sample comprised peripheral blood. The receptor was isolated from a woman in her sixties or seventies with primary liver carcinoma and hepatitis B virus infection. The chain links TRBV30 to TRBJ1-5, with TRBD1 as a possible D gene (5 bases). CDR3 in amino acids: CAWSVGTGQPQHF. CDR3 nucleotide sequence: TGTGCCTGGAGTGTAGGGACGGGGCAGCCCCAGCATTTT.